Given below is one TCR beta chain in context. The protocol was immunoSEQ multiplex PCR, while the TCRdb copy is restricted to in-frame clones and leaves out a portion. The repertoire holds 120,000 to 150,000 clones, with 80% to 90% as singletons. These data originate in a study of blood T cell repertoires in COVID-19. Clinical histories supplied by participants themselves formed the basis of cohort assignment. CDR1 and CDR2 from the germline V gene are SGHTA and FQGNSA. The CDR3 runs 16 residues. Trimming removed 1 base at V and 4 bases at J, with 17 bases between. This TCR derives from a woman in her 50s with acute COVID-19. The rearrangement uses TRBV7-2 and TRBJ2-7, with D perhaps TRBD2 (5 bases). The sample consisted of PBMCs or T cells enriched from blood (not recorded which). The CDR3 region is CASSLDDSRGGYEQYF. The CDR3 region has the DNA TGTGCCAGCAGCTTAGACGATAGCCGGGGTGGTTACGAGCAGTACTTC.